This T cell receptor beta chain was recovered during a study of blood T cell repertoires in COVID-19. Study in general: PBMCs, B-cell-depleted T cells, or T cells provided the cDNA or gDNA that made up the material.

In the authors' workflow: Amplifying reference gene primers gave estimates of nucleated cell counts. This table comes from immunoSEQ multiplex PCR, and its TCRdb copy is limited to in-frame clones, with some not included. That table is the source of V, J and clone size, and D and trimming were worked out from the DNA. The top ten clones hold roughly 7.4% of a sample with about 230,000 clones, 75% to 85% of them seen once. V lost 3 bases, J lost 10 bases, and 9 bases stayed unmatched. Germline values: CDR1 SGHRS, CDR2 YFSETQ. The CDR3 is 14 residues long. The chain joins TRBV5-1 to TRBJ1-3; 8 nucleotides align to TRBD1. This TCR was sampled from a woman aged 45-65 years with acute or convalescent COVID-19. The material sequenced was peripheral blood. The CDR3 reads CASSSGQVRTTIYF. CDR3 coding DNA: TGCGCCAGCAGCTCGGGACAGGTCCGAACGACCATATATTTT.